The 17 T cell receptor beta chains presented below share a single source sample, sequenced in a study of T cell responses to AZD1222 COVID-19 vaccine. The assay was immunoSEQ multiplex PCR, and TCRdb's table has in-frame clones only and misses some. The repertoire holds over 65,000 clones, roughly 90% seen once, with around 6.7% in the top ten. The sequences come from peripheral blood, collected on day 0 of AZD1222 vaccination. These receptors were obtained from an adult in good health.

V gene TRBV14 combines with J gene TRBJ1-6, with D unresolved. CDR3 length equals 13 residues. Trimming removed 3 bases from V and 13 bases from J, with 13 bases in between. Germline lookup yields CDR1 SGHDN and CDR2 FVKESK. As DNA, the CDR3 is TGTGCCAGCAGCCAGGGAACCTCCAGCCCCCTCCACTTT. Translated, it gives CASSQGTSSPLHF. The variable domain in full, with the rest retrieved from reference TRBV14 and TRBJ1-6, is EAGVTQFPSHSVIEKGQTVTLRCDPISGHDNLYWYRRVMGKEIKFLLHFVKESKQDESGMPNNRFLAERTGGTYSTLKVQPAELEDSGVYFCASSQGTSSPLHFGNGTRLTVT.

The chain recombines TRBV24-1 with TRBJ2-2; either TRBD1 or TRBD2 may supply D (5 bases each). The germline V gene encodes CDR1 KGHDR and CDR2 SFDVKD. Trimming shortened V by 7 bases and J by 7 bases, and 12 bases separated the two germline ends. The CDR3 sequence is 13 residues long. The CDR3 nucleotides read TGTGCCACCAGCGGGGACGGTCGCGGGGAGCTGTTTTTT. Translated, it gives CATSGDGRGELFF.

The rearrangement joins TRBV27 to TRBJ1-1; D gene uncertain. This CDR3 contains 13 residues. Germline V CDR1 and CDR2: MNHEY, SMNVEV (reference sequence). The V end was cut by 7 bases, the J end by 0 bases, with 9 bases between. The CDR3 nucleotides are TGTGCCAGCACCCTCAGAATGAACACTGAAGCTTTCTTT. Amino acid sequence: CASTLRMNTEAFF.

The CDR3 DNA sequence: TGCAGTGCTAGAGGACTCGGAGCTTTCTTT. This gives the protein CSARGLGAFF. V is TRBV20-1 and J is TRBJ1-1; D is unclear. V dropped 1 base and J dropped 10 bases, with 7 bases sitting between them. CDR3 size: 10 residues. Germline V gene sequence: CDR1 DFQATT, CDR2 SNEGSKA (reference sequence).

V and J are TRBV19 and TRBJ1-5, with 8 positions matching TRBD1. CDR1 and CDR2 (germline): LNHDA, SQIVND (reference sequence). V dropped 3 bases and J dropped 4; count of bases not matched to a gene: 8. The CDR3 is made up of 16 amino acids. CDR3 in DNA: TGTGCCAGTAGTATTCTCGCCGGACAGGGAAATCAGCCCCAGCATTTT. It specifies CASSILAGQGNQPQHF.

This clone was seen more than once but under ten times. The V call is TRBV3-1 (or the pseudogene TRBV3-2), the J call TRBJ1-2; no clear D gene. The CDR3 consists of 10 residues. Trimming cost V 8 bases and J 6 bases, with 7 bases left between them. CDR1 LGHDT and CDR2 YNNKEL come from the germline V gene (reference sequence). In nucleotides, the CDR3 is TGTGCCAGCGGTGGGGATGGCTACACCTTC. Amino acids: CASGGDGYTF.

The chain carries TRBV19 and TRBJ1-3; weak D call: TRBD1 (5 bases). Germline V CDR1 and CDR2: LNHDA, SQIVND (reference sequence). The ends were cut back, 3 bases at V and 3 bases at J, with 15 bases in the middle. The CDR3 totals 16 residues. This CDR3 reads CASSIPGGASGNTIYF. CDR3 DNA: TGTGCCAGTAGTATCCCAGGAGGGGCGAGTGGAAACACCATATATTTT.

Concerning this clone itself: The sample has other DNA sequences that encode this CDR3 too. The chain links TRBV3-1 (or the pseudogene TRBV3-2) to TRBJ1-6; 9 nucleotides line up with TRBD1. The CDR3 is made up of 14 amino acids. CDR1 and CDR2 from the germline V gene are LGHDT and YNNKEL (reference sequence). V lost 5 bases and J lost 10; bases outside the gene matches: 6. The CDR3 sequence: CASSSGQGISPLHF. CDR3 coding DNA: TGTGCCAGCAGCTCAGGACAGGGGATATCACCCCTCCACTTT.

The V and J genes are TRBV6-1 and TRBJ1-2; D is unclear. The V gene's germline CDR1 is MNHNS and CDR2 SASEGT. This CDR3 region has 13 residues. Trimming cost V 2 bases and J 4 bases, with 8 bases left between them. Here the CDR3 reads CASSELGGYGYTF. The CDR3, as DNA: TGTGCCAGCAGTGAATTGGGAGGCTATGGCTACACCTTC.

The rearrangement uses TRBV19 and TRBJ1-5, with 7 nucleotides matching TRBD1. The V gene's germline CDR1 is LNHDA and CDR2 SQIVND (reference sequence). Trimming took 3 bases from V and 1 from J; bases not matched to a gene: 9. There are 17 residues in the CDR3. The CDR3 is CASSMLGGPQSNQPQHF. The CDR3 DNA reads as TGTGCCAGTAGTATGTTAGGGGGCCCACAGAGCAATCAGCCCCAGCATTTT.

The V call is TRBV6-5, the J call TRBJ2-7, with unresolved D. This CDR3 has 15 residues. Trimming stripped 1 base from V and 7 bases from J, with 17 bases between. CDR1 MNHEY and CDR2 SVGAGI come from the germline V gene. The CDR3, as DNA: TGTGCCAGCAGTTACTATGATAATCTCCTGTTGGAGCAGTACTTC. This translates into CASSYYDNLLLEQYF.

In nucleotides, the CDR3 is TGTGCCAGCAGTCCCCACAGGGAGTTGAACACTGAAGCTTTCTTT. It is translated as CASSPHRELNTEAFF. The chain carries TRBV28 and TRBJ1-1, with D possibly TRBD1 on 6 matching bases. This CDR3 has 15 amino acids. Trimming removed 5 bases from V and 0 bases from J, with 13 bases in between. CDR1 is MDHEN and CDR2 is SYDVKM in the germline V gene.

V gene TRBV28 combines with J gene TRBJ2-7; D possibly corresponds to TRBD1 (6 bases). The CDR3 consists of 15 residues. With 8 bases removed from V and 3 bases from J, the gap between germline ends came to 20 bases. Germline CDR1 is MDHEN and CDR2 is SYDVKM. For the CDR3, the DNA is TGTGCCAGCCCCCCAAGACGAGGGGGAGACTACGAGCAGTACTTC. It specifies CASPPRRGGDYEQYF.

The chain employs TRBV28 and TRBJ1-4; weak D call: TRBD1 (5 bases). Germline-derived CDR1 and CDR2 are MDHEN and SYDVKM. CDR3 size: 15 residues. The germline V and J ends were trimmed by 6 bases and 2 bases, with 13 bases remaining between them. The DNA of the CDR3 is TGTGCCAGCAGGGGGGTGGGGATTACTAATGAAAAACTGTTTTTT. It is translated as CASRGVGITNEKLFF.

The chain joins TRBV2 to TRBJ1-5; D is ambiguous. Germline CDR1 and CDR2: SNHLY and FYNNEI. This CDR3 spans 13 amino acids. Trimming took off 7 bases at V and 2 bases at J, with 9 bases between the two ends. In nucleotides, the CDR3 is TGTGCCAGCACCACTGAGGGCAATCAGCCCCAGCATTTT. It specifies CASTTEGNQPQHF.

The rearrangement joins TRBV5-1 to TRBJ1-2; TRBD1 is a possible D gene (6 bases). The CDR3 has 13 residues. Germline CDR1 and CDR2: SGHRS and YFSETQ. The V end lost 1 base, the J end lost 6 bases, and 10 bases lay between the germline ends. CDR3 DNA: TGCGCCAGCAGCTTGCCAGGGGCGCATGGCTACACCTTC. This gives the protein CASSLPGAHGYTF.

The V call is TRBV6-5, the J call TRBJ1-2; 8 nucleotides match TRBD1. V shed 4 bases, J shed 4 bases, and the junction held 5 bases outside the gene matches. The CDR3 extends over 14 amino acids. Germline V gives CDR1 MNHEY, CDR2 SVGAGI. The CDR3 is CASSLQGGGYGYTF. DNA for the CDR3: TGTGCCAGCAGTTTACAGGGGGGAGGCTATGGCTACACCTTC.